The T cell receptor beta chain described here comes from a study of T cell responses to AZD1222 COVID-19 vaccine. Study results and caveats: Donors were mostly white British, more females; clonal diversity possibly underestimated.

Produced via immunoSEQ multiplex PCR; TCRdb's table is partial and in-frame only. The sample includes some 200,000 clones, around nine tenths of them seen just once. On this clone itself: Its antigen is not identified.

This CDR3 is built from 16 residues. CDR1 and CDR2 from the germline V gene are SGHNT and YENEEA. V lost 3 bases to trimming and J lost 0 bases, with 11 bases between them. The TCR sequence derives from an adult who received the MenACWY meningococcal vaccine as a control. Sequences were derived from peripheral blood, sampled 28 days after the second dose of the MenACWY control vaccine. The chain combines TRBV11-3 with TRBJ2-2; no reliable D call. The CDR3 DNA is TGTGCCAGCAGCTTTCTTCCGGCAGCGAACACCGGGGAGCTGTTTTTT. Its protein product is CASSFLPAANTGELFF.